The present TCR beta chain was sequenced within a study of blood T cell repertoires in COVID-19 (TCRdb year 2020). Broadly, across the study: Collaborator samples came from the United States, Italy and Spain and covered acute and convalescent phases of COVID-19. The prospective study material was composed of cDNA or gDNA derived from T cells, B-cell-depleted T cells, or PBMCs. Deeply sampled blood TCRbeta repertoires from subjects exposed to, actively infected with, or recovered from COVID-19 were included in the dataset. The repertoires were released in a freely available public database intended as a resource for research on the immune response to SARS-CoV-2. The samples were drawn from two sources: the first 160 participants of the ongoing ImmuneRACE study, and approximately 1,300 subjects contributed by 6 global collaborators. Nearly every sample came with metadata listing a de-identified subject ID, COVID-19 status, age in years and sex. Where available, HLA class I and class II types were taken from metadata supplied by the sample provider and were not determined by assay-based typing.

Only one count was recorded for this clone. Its antigen remains unidentified. No quality values exist for individual bases; no much larger clone is one base distant. TCRbeta CDR3 regions were amplified from genomic DNA using the immunoSEQ Assay, a bias-controlled multiplex PCR. On the authors' methods: The number of nucleated cells in each sample was estimated by amplification of reference gene primers within the assay. Sequence reads were collapsed and filtered to measure the absolute abundance of every unique TCRbeta CDR3 rearrangement. For each sample, productive Simpson clonality was calculated by taking the square root of Simpson's diversity index across productive rearrangements. The immuneACCESS repertoire file appears here via TCRdb, limited to in-frame rearrangements. These files lack a portion of the clones; in checked studies, under half of the deficit traces to unresolved V genes, and the cause of the others is not known. V, J and clone size derive from that table, while D and trimming were established from the DNA sequence. The sample has a few hundred thousand clones on record, around 84% of them singletons. Jointly, the top ten make up around 3.5% of the sample.

General findings and caveats noted by the study authors: The amount of clinical and demographic metadata varied by source and participant and was provided uncurated.

The collaborating institutions used their own protocols to collect whole blood in K2EDTA tubes. For TCRbeta analysis, collaborator samples were shipped as frozen whole blood, as isolated PBMCs, or as DNA extracted from either sample type. What was sequenced was peripheral blood. The TCR was taken from a young woman with acute or convalescent COVID-19.

The bases read TGTGCCAGCAGCGAACAGCAAGATACGCAGTATTTT. This encodes CASSEQQDTQYF. The chain is assembled from TRBV6-2 or TRBV6-3 and TRBJ2-3; there is no confident call for the D gene. V is shortened by 6 bases, J by 5 bases, and the region joining them spans 9 bases. The germline V gene sets CDR1 to MNHEY and CDR2 to SVGEGT. Its CDR3 holds 12 amino acids, cysteine through phenylalanine. Just CDR3 DNA is preserved here, 36 bases in frame from base 1.